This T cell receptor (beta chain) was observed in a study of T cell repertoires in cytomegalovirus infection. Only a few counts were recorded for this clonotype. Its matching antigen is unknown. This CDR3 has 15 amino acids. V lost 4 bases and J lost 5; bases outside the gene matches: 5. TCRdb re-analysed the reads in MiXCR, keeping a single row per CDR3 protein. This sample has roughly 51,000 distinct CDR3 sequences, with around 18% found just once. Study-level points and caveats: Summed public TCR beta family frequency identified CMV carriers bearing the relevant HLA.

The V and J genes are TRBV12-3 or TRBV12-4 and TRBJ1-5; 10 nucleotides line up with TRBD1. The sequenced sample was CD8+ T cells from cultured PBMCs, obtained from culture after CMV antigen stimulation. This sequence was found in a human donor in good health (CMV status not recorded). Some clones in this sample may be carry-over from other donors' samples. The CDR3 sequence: CASSSGTGVYQPQHF. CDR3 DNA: TGTGCCAGCAGTTCCGGGACAGGGGTGTATCAGCCCCAGCATTTT.